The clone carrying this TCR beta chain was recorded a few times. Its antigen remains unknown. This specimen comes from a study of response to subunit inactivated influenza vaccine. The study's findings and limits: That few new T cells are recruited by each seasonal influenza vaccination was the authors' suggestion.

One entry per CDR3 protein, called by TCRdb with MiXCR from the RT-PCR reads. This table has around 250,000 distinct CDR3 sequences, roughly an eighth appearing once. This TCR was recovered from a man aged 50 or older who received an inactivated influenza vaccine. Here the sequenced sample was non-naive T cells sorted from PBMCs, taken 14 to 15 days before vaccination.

The CDR3 nucleotides are TGCAGCGTTCTCAGGGAAGGCTATGGCTACACCTTC. Protein product: CSVLREGYGYTF. The chain has TRBV29-1 and TRBJ1-2; maybe TRBD1 (5 bases). The CDR3 is 12 amino acids. The V gene's germline CDR1 is SQVTM and CDR2 ANQGSEA. Trimming removed 5 bases at V and 4 bases at J, with 11 bases between.